A selection of T cell receptor beta chains follows, all from one sample in a study of shared clonotypes between healthy human individuals. The assay was immunoSEQ multiplex PCR, and TCRdb's table has in-frame clones only and misses some. The top ten hold over 9% of the sample, which has roughly 330,000 clones, roughly 70% seen once. Input material: memory CD4+ T cells sorted from blood. Receptor source: a man aged 30-40 years in good health. Each CDR3 is given with its conserved first and last residue. A D gene is named only where the DNA matches it firmly. A clone size is listed for some rows: how often the clone was seen (once, few, many), or a class if it is expanded.

d_gene	abundance	v_gene	j_gene	CDR3aa	CDR3nt
-	-	TRBV7-9	TRBJ2-3	CASSLVVGSTDTQYF	TGTGCCAGCAGCTTAGTAGTGGGGAGCACAGATACGCAGTATTTT
-	-	TRBV4-1	TRBJ2-1	CASSQTGQPPYNEQFF	TGCGCCAGCAGCCAAACAGGACAGCCGCCCTACAATGAGCAGTTCTTC
-	many	TRBV7-2	TRBJ2-1	CASSLRASLLGNEQFF	TGTGCCAGCAGCTTAAGGGCCTCACTCCTTGGCAATGAGCAGTTCTTC
-	-	TRBV5-1	TRBJ2-2	CASSLDPNTGELFF	TGCGCCAGCAGCTTGGACCCGAACACCGGGGAGCTGTTTTTT
TRBD2	-	TRBV7-9	TRBJ2-7	CASRSGLAGDDVEQYF	TGTGCCAGCAGGTCAGGACTAGCGGGGGACGATGTCGAGCAGTACTTC
-	few	TRBV7-3	TRBJ2-3	CASSWAGQGDTQYF	TGTGCCAGCAGCTGGGCGGGGCAAGGAGATACGCAGTATTTT
TRBD2	once	TRBV5-1	TRBJ2-1	CASSSTGLAANNEQFF	TGCGCCAGCAGCTCCACGGGACTAGCGGCTAACAATGAGCAGTTCTTC
TRBD2	-	TRBV5-1	TRBJ2-3	CASSLGAGETTDTQYF	TGCGCCAGCAGCTTGGGGGCGGGAGAAACCACAGATACGCAGTATTTT
-	-	TRBV5-4	TRBJ1-2	CASSPGTPRYGYTF	TGTGCCAGCAGCCCAGGCACGCCTAGGTATGGCTACACCTTC
-	-	TRBV5-1	TRBJ2-3	CASSPIATKTTDTQYF	TGCGCCAGCAGCCCTATAGCGACAAAAACGACAGATACGCAGTATTTT
-	few	TRBV6-1	TRBJ1-2	CASSEFRQTNYGYTF	TGTGCCAGCAGTGAATTTCGACAGACTAACTATGGCTACACCTTC
TRBD1	-	TRBV28	TRBJ1-5	CASRTPGQQRQPQHF	TGTGCCAGCAGGACCCCGGGACAGCAACGCCAGCCCCAGCATTTT
TRBD1	many	TRBV5-1	TRBJ2-5	CASSLTGGNKETQYF	TGCGCCAGCAGCCTGACAGGGGGAAATAAAGAGACCCAGTACTTC
TRBD1	-	TRBV28	TRBJ2-7	CASRPPGQVMEQYF	TGTGCCAGCAGGCCACCGGGACAGGTAATGGAGCAGTACTTC
TRBD1	many	TRBV5-8	TRBJ2-1	CASSPSPGTGGDNEQFF	TGTGCCAGCAGCCCCTCCCCCGGGACAGGGGGTGACAATGAGCAGTTCTTC
TRBD2	-	TRBV6-1	TRBJ2-7	CASSVTSGTLDF	TGTGCCAGCAGTGTTACTAGCGGGACCCTTGATTTC
-	few	TRBV15	TRBJ2-7	CATSRAAYYEQYF	TGTGCCACCAGCAGAGCGGCGTACTACGAGCAGTACTTC
TRBD2	few	TRBV10-3	TRBJ2-1	CAIRPSGNEQFF	TGTGCCATCAGGCCTAGCGGGAATGAGCAGTTCTTC
-	-	TRBV19	TRBJ2-7	CASSPERGVYEQYF	TGTGCCAGTAGTCCCGAGCGCGGTGTATACGAGCAGTACTTC
-	-	TRBV7-2	TRBJ1-2	CASSRPTEGYGYTF	TGTGCCAGCAGCCGCCCCACCGAAGGCTATGGCTACACCTTC
-	once	TRBV18	TRBJ2-6	CASSPGQNSGANVLTF	TGTGCCAGCTCACCAGGGCAGAACTCTGGGGCCAACGTCCTGACTTTC
TRBD2	-	TRBV6-1	TRBJ2-1	CASKASGNNEQFF	TGTGCCAGCAAGGCTAGCGGTAACAATGAGCAGTTCTTC
-	-	TRBV19	TRBJ1-1	CASRDGGGLITAEAFF	TGTGCCAGTCGCGACGGGGGGGGACTCATAACAGCTGAAGCTTTCTTT
-	once	TRBV10-1	TRBJ1-1	CASSPLGGNTEAFF	TGCGCCAGCAGTCCTCTTGGGGGGAACACTGAAGCTTTCTTT
-	few	TRBV14	TRBJ2-2	CASSPDTGELFF	TGTGCCAGCAGCCCCGACACCGGGGAGCTGTTTTTT
-	-	TRBV28	TRBJ1-5	CASSWTNQPQHF	TGTGCCAGCAGTTGGACCAATCAGCCCCAGCATTTT
TRBD1	few	TRBV5-1	TRBJ1-1	CASSPPRQGGTEAFF	TGCGCCAGCAGCCCCCCGAGACAGGGGGGGACTGAAGCTTTCTTT
TRBD1	-	TRBV10-2	TRBJ1-5	CATRGQGDQPQHF	TGCGCCACTAGGGGACAGGGGGATCAGCCCCAGCATTTT
-	-	TRBV4-3	TRBJ1-2	CASSRTPANYGYTF	TGCGCCAGCAGCCGGACCCCAGCTAACTATGGCTACACCTTC
TRBD1	-	TRBV27	TRBJ2-2	CASSPLTGIPGELFF	TGTGCCAGCAGTCCACTGACAGGGATTCCCGGGGAGCTGTTTTTT
TRBD2	-	TRBV7-8	TRBJ2-4	CASSFRRLAGGPGVAKNIQYF	TGTGCCAGCAGCTTTCGGCGGCTAGCGGGAGGGCCGGGGGTAGCCAAAAACATTCAGTACTTC
-	-	TRBV23-1	TRBJ2-7	CASRGGEQYF	TGCGCCAGCAGAGGTGGAGAGCAGTACTTC
TRBD1	many	TRBV6-1	TRBJ1-5	CASSWTGGYNQPQHF	TGTGCCAGCAGCTGGACAGGGGGATACAATCAGCCCCAGCATTTT
TRBD2	-	TRBV5-1	TRBJ2-7	CASSDPSGSYEQYF	TGCGCCAGCAGCGACCCTAGCGGGTCCTACGAGCAGTACTTC
-	-	TRBV6-5	TRBJ2-1	CASSYSRGLNEQFF	TGTGCCAGCAGTTACTCCCGGGGACTCAATGAGCAGTTCTTC
-	-	TRBV5-1	TRBJ2-3	CASSLAVDGTDTQYF	TGCGCCAGCAGCTTGGCCGTGGATGGCACAGATACGCAGTATTTT
-	-	TRBV18	TRBJ2-7	CASSPSRNGEQYF	TGTGCCAGCTCACCGTCCCGAAATGGGGAGCAGTACTTC
-	-	TRBV6-6	TRBJ2-3	CASRSTRGDTQYF	TGTGCCAGCAGATCGACCCGGGGTGATACGCAGTATTTT
TRBD1	-	TRBV5-1	TRBJ2-2	CASSRAGQAGSGELFF	TGCGCCAGCAGCCGGGCGGGACAGGCGGGATCCGGGGAGCTGTTTTTT
-	-	TRBV11-2	TRBJ2-7	CASSLARYSYEQYF	TGTGCCAGCAGCTTAGCCAGATACTCCTACGAGCAGTACTTC
-	few	TRBV6-5	TRBJ2-3	CASSYQSGLSTDTQYF	TGTGCCAGCAGTTACCAAAGCGGGTTAAGCACAGATACGCAGTATTTT
-	-	TRBV7-8	TRBJ1-2	CASSLSPNYGYTF	TGTGCCAGCAGCCTCTCCCCTAACTATGGCTACACCTTC
TRBD1	-	TRBV10-3	TRBJ1-2	CAIGQGGDYGYTF	TGTGCCATAGGACAGGGTGGGGACTATGGCTACACCTTC
-	-	TRBV4-1	TRBJ1-4	CASSQDGQTNEKLFF	TGCGCCAGCAGCCAAGACGGACAGACTAATGAAAAACTGTTTTTT
-	few	TRBV18	TRBJ1-4	CASSTFGRANEKLFF	TGTGCCAGCTCCACCTTCGGACGGGCTAATGAAAAACTGTTTTTT
TRBD2	-	TRBV13	TRBJ2-1	CASSFATSGYNEQFF	TGTGCCAGCAGCTTTGCAACTAGCGGATACAATGAGCAGTTCTTC
TRBD1	-	TRBV5-6	TRBJ2-5	CASSWDRGFETQYF	TGTGCCAGCAGCTGGGACAGGGGTTTCGAGACCCAGTACTTC
-	-	TRBV7-9	TRBJ2-3	CASSLFGSDTQYF	TGTGCCAGCAGCTTATTCGGGTCAGATACGCAGTATTTT
TRBD1	-	TRBV18	TRBJ2-7	CASSLRGRQGELGSYEQYF	TGTGCCAGCTCACTCAGGGGGAGACAGGGGGAACTTGGCTCCTACGAGCAGTACTTC
-	few	TRBV18	TRBJ2-7	CASSPPSGTSNYEQYF	TGTGCCAGCTCACCACCGTCAGGTACTAGCAACTACGAGCAGTACTTC
-	-	TRBV11-2	TRBJ2-2	CASSLSATGELFF	TGTGCCAGCAGCTTAAGTGCTACCGGGGAGCTGTTTTTT
TRBD2	-	TRBV6-1	TRBJ2-2	CASTGLAGGTGELFF	TGTGCCAGCACCGGACTAGCGGGAGGCACCGGGGAGCTGTTTTTT
-	-	TRBV7-9	TRBJ2-5	CASSPRTNQETQYF	TGTGCCAGCAGCCCGCGGACTAACCAAGAGACCCAGTACTTC
TRBD2	-	TRBV5-1	TRBJ2-7	CASSLFGLAGDEQYF	TGCGCCAGCAGCCTTTTCGGACTAGCGGGAGACGAGCAGTACTTC
TRBD2	-	TRBV9	TRBJ2-3	CASSEGGLAATDTQYF	TGTGCCAGCAGCGAGGGGGGACTAGCGGCCACAGATACGCAGTATTTT
-	-	TRBV29-1	TRBJ2-1	CSVEWGSSYNEQFF	TGCAGCGTTGAGTGGGGGAGCTCCTACAATGAGCAGTTCTTC
-	-	TRBV7-8	TRBJ2-7	CASSLQLYEQYF	TGTGCCAGCAGCTTACAGCTCTACGAGCAGTACTTC
-	few	TRBV4-1	TRBJ1-5	CASSQDGQWDQPQHF	TGCGCCAGCAGCCAAGATGGGCAGTGGGATCAGCCCCAGCATTTT
-	-	TRBV30	TRBJ2-1	CAWKGPHDEQFF	TGTGCCTGGAAGGGACCTCACGATGAGCAGTTCTTC
-	-	TRBV2	TRBJ2-5	CASSLLASQYF	TGTGCCAGCAGCCTACTAGCTTCCCAGTACTTC